The text below deals with one T cell receptor beta chain. This clonotype appeared a few times. Its target antigen remains unknown. Base-call qualities are not available, and no considerably larger clone is one nucleotide away. This sample was taken from a study of response to subunit inactivated influenza vaccine (dated by TCRdb to 2016 to 2019). Looking at the study overall: Deep quantitative profiling of the T cell receptor repertoire was used in the study to follow responses to a trivalent subunit inactivated influenza vaccine. The study at large found these results: According to the authors, only a limited number of new T cells may be recruited by each seasonal influenza vaccination.

Preparation of the library involved RT-PCR. Instrument used: Illumina HiSeq 2500. Clones were called with MiXCR by TCRdb after fastp trimmed the public reads at Q25, and only in-frame beta chains were retained. Identical CDR3 protein sequences are pooled into one entry, listed with their most common genes and DNA. In all, the sample holds just under 250,000 distinct CDR3 sequences, and 10% to 15% of those were seen once. The ten largest clones capture about 7.8% of the sample. From the cysteine up to the phenylalanine, the CDR3 has a length of 16 residues. CDR3 DNA is the only sequence kept; it has 48 bases, read in frame from the first base. For CDR1 and CDR2, the germline V gene lists SGHDT and YYEEEE. A distance of 11 bases separates the germline ends of V and J, which lose 1 base and 0 bases respectively.

The rearrangement joined TRBV5-6 to TRBJ2-4; the D gene identity is not certain. This receptor was taken from a man aged 50 or older who received an inactivated influenza vaccine. Donor details come from another sample of the same person, matched by shared clones. Source: non-naive T cells sorted from PBMCs, taken 14 days before vaccination. The cell subset or site tag for this specimen amounts to: memory T cell fraction. This receptor carries the CDR3 CASSLRGASAKNIQYF. Here is the DNA: TGTGCCAGCAGCTTGCGCGGCGCATCAGCCAAAAACATTCAGTACTTC. The CDR3, completed at both ends by the reference TRBV5-6 and TRBJ2-4 genes, gives the full variable domain DAGVTQSPTHLIKTRGQQVTLRCSPKSGHDTVSWYQQALGQGPQFIFQYYEEEERQRGNFPDRFSGHQFPNYSSELNVNALLLGDSALYLCASSLRGASAKNIQYFGAGTRLSVL.